The clone carrying this T cell receptor beta chain was recorded a few times. Germline V lookup: CDR1 MDHEN, CDR2 SYDVKM. J lost 10 bases, V lost 5 bases, and 5 bases had no gene match. The CDR3 is 13 amino acids. Profiled with immunoSEQ multiplex PCR; TCRdb holds only in-frame clones, not every one. This repertoire shows around 140,000 clones, around 92% found once; its top ten account for about 1.9%. The source of the sample is a study of control samples from healthy donors and cancer patients. The sample consisted of blood. The genes are TRBV28 and TRBJ1-1, with 12 nucleotides matching TRBD1. This receptor was taken from a woman between 50 and 59 years old in good health. CDR3 region: CASSRDRGRGAFF. In DNA form, the CDR3 reads TGTGCCAGCAGTAGGGACAGGGGGCGCGGAGCTTTCTTT. Together with reference TRBV28 and TRBJ1-1, the CDR3 gives the full variable domain: DVKVTQSSRYLVKRTGEKVFLECVQDMDHENMFWYRQDPGLGLRLIYFSYDVKMKEKGDIPEGYSVSREKKERFSLILESASTNQTSMYLCASSRDRGRGAFFGQGTRLTVV.